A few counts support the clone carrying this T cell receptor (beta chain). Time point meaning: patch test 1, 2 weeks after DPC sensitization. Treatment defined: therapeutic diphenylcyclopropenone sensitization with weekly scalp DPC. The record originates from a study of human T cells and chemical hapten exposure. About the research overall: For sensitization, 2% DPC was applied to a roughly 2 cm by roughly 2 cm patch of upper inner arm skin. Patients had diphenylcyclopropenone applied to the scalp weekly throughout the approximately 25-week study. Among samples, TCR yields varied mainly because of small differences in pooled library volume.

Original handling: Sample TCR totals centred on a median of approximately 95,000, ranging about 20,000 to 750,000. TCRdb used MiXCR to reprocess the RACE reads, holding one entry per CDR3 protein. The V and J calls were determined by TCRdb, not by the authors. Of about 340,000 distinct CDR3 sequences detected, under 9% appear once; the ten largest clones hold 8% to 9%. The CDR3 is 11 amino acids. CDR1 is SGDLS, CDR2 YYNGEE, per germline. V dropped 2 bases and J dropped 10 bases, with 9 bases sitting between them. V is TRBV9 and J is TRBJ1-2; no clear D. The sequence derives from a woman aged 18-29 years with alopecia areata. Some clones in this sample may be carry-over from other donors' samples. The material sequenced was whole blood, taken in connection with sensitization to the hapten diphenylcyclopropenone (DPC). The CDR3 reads CASSVDRDYTF. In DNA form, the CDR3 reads TGTGCCAGCAGCGTTGATCGAGACTACACCTTC.